This T cell receptor (beta chain) was found in a study of T cells in Graves' hyperthyroidism and ophthalmopathy. Study-level information: At initial diagnosis, before any treatment had begun, peripheral blood was obtained. Study-level results: Researchers found most expanded thyroid clonotypes above 0.001 in blood as well.

CDR1 and CDR2 from the germline V gene are MDHEN and SYDVKM. The CDR3 loop spans 13 amino acids. The germline V and J ends were trimmed by 5 bases and 3 bases, with 11 bases remaining between them. Any patient presenting with uncontrolled infection, other autoimmune disease, pregnancy or lactation was left out. In regard to this clonotype: No antigen is known for it. Since a much larger clone is just one base distant, this may be a read error.

Amplified TCR beta CDR3 regions came from RNA transcripts. TCR CDR3 underwent first-round RT-PCR with the HTBI primer set. TCRdb redid the calling of the multiplex PCR reads with MiXCR, one entry per CDR3 protein. Seen here are around 600,000 distinct CDR3 sequences, 12% to 15% observed once, and the top ten hold roughly 7.1%. This chain uses TRBV28 with TRBJ2-7, with D tentatively TRBD1 (5 bases). The sequenced sample was blood. The clonotype originates from a woman between 18 and 30 years old with Graves' ophthalmopathy. Here the CDR3 reads CASSDGQVYEQYF. The CDR3 coding sequence is TGTGCCAGCAGTGATGGACAAGTCTACGAGCAGTACTTC.